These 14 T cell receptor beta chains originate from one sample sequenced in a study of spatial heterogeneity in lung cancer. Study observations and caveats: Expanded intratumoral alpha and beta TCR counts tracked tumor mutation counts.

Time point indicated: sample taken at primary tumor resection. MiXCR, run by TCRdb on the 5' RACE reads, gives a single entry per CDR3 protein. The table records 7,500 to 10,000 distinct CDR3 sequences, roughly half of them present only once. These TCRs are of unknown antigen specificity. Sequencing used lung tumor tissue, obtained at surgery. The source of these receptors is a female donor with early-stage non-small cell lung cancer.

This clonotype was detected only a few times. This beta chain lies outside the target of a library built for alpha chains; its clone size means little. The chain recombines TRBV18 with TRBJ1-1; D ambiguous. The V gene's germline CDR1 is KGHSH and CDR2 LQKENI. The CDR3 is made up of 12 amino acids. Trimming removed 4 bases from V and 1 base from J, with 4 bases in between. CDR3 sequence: CASSRENTEAFF. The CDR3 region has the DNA TGTGCCAGCTCACGCGAGAACACTGAAGCTTTCTTT.

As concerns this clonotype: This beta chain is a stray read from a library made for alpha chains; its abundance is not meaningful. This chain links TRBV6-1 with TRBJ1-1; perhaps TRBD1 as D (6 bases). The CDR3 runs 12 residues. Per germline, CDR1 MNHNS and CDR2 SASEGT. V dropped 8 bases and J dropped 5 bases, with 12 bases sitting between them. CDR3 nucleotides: TGTGCCAGCTACAGGGAGGGGACTGAAGCTTTCTTT. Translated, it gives CASYREGTEAFF.

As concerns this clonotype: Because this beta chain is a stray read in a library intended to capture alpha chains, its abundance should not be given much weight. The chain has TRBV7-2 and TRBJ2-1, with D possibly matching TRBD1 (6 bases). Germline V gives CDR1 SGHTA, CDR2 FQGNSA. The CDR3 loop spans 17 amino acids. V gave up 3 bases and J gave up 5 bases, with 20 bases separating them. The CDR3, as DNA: TGTGCCAGCAGCTTTCGAGGGGCTGGACAGTTTAACAATGAGCAGTTCTTC. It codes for CASSFRGAGQFNNEQFF.

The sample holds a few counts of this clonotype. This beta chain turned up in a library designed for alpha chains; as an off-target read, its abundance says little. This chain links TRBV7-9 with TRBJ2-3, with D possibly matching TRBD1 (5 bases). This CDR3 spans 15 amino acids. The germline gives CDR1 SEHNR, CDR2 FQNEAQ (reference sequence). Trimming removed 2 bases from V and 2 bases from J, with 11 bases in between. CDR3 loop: CASSLTRAVTDTQYF. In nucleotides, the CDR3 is TGTGCCAGCAGCTTAACCAGGGCCGTCACAGATACGCAGTATTTT.

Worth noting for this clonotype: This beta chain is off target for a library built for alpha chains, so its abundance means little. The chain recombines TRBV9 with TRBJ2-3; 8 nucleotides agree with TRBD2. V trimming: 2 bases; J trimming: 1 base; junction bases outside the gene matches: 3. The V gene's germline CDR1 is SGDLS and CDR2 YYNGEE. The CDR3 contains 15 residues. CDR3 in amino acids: CASSVTGGRTDTQYF. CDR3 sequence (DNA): TGTGCCAGCAGCGTCACGGGGGGGCGCACAGATACGCAGTATTTT. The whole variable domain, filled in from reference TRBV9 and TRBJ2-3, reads DSGVTQTPKHLITATGQRVTLRCSPRSGDLSVYWYQQSLDQGLQFLIQYYNGEERAKGNILERFSAQQFPDLHSELNLSSLELGDSALYFCASSVTGGRTDTQYFGPGTRLTVL.

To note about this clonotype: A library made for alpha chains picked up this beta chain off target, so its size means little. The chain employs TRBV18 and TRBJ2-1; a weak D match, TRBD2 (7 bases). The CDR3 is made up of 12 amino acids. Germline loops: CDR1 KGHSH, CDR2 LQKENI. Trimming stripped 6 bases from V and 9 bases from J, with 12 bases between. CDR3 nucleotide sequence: TGTGCCAGCTCGAGCGGGACACCTGAGCAGTTCTTC. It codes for CASSSGTPEQFF.

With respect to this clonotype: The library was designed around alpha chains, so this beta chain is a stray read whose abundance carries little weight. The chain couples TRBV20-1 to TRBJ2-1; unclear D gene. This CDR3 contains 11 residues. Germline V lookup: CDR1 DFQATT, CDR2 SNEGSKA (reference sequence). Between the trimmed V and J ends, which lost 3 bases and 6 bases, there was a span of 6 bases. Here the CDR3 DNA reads TGCAGTGCTAGGACCTCCAATGAGCAGTTCTTC. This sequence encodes CSARTSNEQFF.

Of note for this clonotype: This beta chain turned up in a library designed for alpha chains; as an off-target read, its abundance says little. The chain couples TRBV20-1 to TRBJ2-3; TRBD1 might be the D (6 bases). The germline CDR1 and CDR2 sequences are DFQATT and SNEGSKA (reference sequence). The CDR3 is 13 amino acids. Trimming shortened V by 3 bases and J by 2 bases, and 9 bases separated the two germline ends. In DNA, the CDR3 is TGCAGTGCTAGGGGGGCGCACACAGATACGCAGTATTTT. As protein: CSARGAHTDTQYF.

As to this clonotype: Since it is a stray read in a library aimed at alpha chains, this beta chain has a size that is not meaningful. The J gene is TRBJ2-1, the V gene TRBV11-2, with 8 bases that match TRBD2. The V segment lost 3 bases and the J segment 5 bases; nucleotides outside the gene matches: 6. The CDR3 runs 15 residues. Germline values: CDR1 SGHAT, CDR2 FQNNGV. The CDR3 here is CASSFRGGRDNEQFF. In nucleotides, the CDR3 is TGTGCCAGCAGCTTTCGGGGGGGCCGGGACAATGAGCAGTTCTTC.

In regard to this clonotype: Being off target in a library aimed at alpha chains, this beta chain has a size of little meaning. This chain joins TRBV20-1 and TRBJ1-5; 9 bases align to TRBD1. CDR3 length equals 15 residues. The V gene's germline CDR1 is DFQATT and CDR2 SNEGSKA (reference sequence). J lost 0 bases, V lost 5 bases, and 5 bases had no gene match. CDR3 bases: TGCAGTGCTGGGGACAGGGATTATAGCAATCAGCCCCAGCATTTT. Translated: CSAGDRDYSNQPQHF.

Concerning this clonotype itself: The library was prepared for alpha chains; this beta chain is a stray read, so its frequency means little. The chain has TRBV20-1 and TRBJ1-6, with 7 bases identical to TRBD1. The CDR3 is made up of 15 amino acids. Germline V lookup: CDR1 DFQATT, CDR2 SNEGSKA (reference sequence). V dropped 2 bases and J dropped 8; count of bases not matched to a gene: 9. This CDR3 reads CSARKDRVGDSPLHF. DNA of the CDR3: TGCAGTGCTAGAAAAGACAGGGTGGGAGATTCACCCCTCCACTTT.

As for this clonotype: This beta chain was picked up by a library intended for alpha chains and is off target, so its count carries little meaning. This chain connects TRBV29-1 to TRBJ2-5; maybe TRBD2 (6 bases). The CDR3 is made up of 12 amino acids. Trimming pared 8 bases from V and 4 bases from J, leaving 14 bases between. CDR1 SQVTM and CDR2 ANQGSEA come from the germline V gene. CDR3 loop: CSWGGAGETQYF. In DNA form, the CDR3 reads TGCAGCTGGGGAGGAGCCGGAGAGACCCAGTACTTC.

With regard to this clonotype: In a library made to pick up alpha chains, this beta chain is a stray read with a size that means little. The chain's CDR3 is CASSYLGGVYEQYF. The CDR3 DNA is TGTGCCAGCAGTTATTTGGGAGGGGTTTACGAGCAGTACTTC. The rearrangement uses TRBV6-5 and TRBJ2-7, with 7 bases aligning to TRBD2. Losses at the gene ends were 3 bases for V and 4 bases for J; bases not matched to a gene: 6. CDR3 length: 14 amino acids. The V gene's germline CDR1 is MNHEY and CDR2 SVGAGI.

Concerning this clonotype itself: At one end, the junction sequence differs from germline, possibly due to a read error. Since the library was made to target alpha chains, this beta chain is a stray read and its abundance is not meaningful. As DNA, the CDR3 is TGTGCCCGCAGGGTCGGGGGAGATACGCAGTATTTT. This gives the protein CARRVGGDTQYF. The J gene is TRBJ2-3, the V gene TRBV2; D is possibly TRBD2 (6 bases). This CDR3 comprises 12 residues. Germline loops: CDR1 SNHLY, CDR2 FYNNEI.